Each of the 25 T cell receptor beta chains below was sequenced from the same sample in a study of OX40 agonist ivuxolimab in advanced cancers. The protocol used for the library was the immunoSEQ multiplex PCR assay. TCRdb stores this immuneACCESS table with in-frame sequences only. Part of the clones is absent; in the studies checked, under half of the shortfall reflects unresolved V genes, and no reason is known for the rest. The sample profile shows over 95,000 clones; around nine tenths of them were found once. Together, the top ten hold 0.31% of the sample. The sample in question was CD4+ or CD8+ T cells sorted from blood, obtained in a trial of the OX40 agonist ivuxolimab. These TCRs come from an adult with an advanced solid tumor such as melanoma, head and neck, liver or kidney cancer.

The rearrangement links TRBV10-3 to TRBJ2-1; D tentatively fits TRBD1 or TRBD2 (5 bases each). The CDR3 covers 14 residues. The germline V and J ends were trimmed by 5 bases and 9 bases, with 17 bases remaining between them. Germline V gene data show CDR1 as ENHRY and CDR2 as SYGVKD. The CDR3 sequence: CAISMGPAYGEQFF. In DNA, the CDR3 is TGTGCCATCAGTATGGGACCCGCCTACGGTGAGCAGTTCTTC.

This chain uses TRBV27 with TRBJ2-5; D is possibly TRBD2 (6 bases). This CDR3 spans 15 amino acids. From germline, CDR1 is MNHEY and CDR2 SMNVEV (reference sequence). V shed 6 bases and J shed 6 bases, with 20 bases lying between them. CDR3 protein: CASSPRGGVMKTQYF. The CDR3 DNA is TGTGCCAGCAGCCCCAGAGGAGGGGTGATGAAGACCCAGTACTTC.

The V gene is TRBV28, the J gene TRBJ1-6, with 10 nucleotides matching TRBD1. Germline values: CDR1 MDHEN, CDR2 SYDVKM. This CDR3 has 15 residues. V dropped 4 bases and J dropped 8; count of bases not matched to a gene: 5. The CDR3 reads CASSSSGTGDSPLHF. CDR3 nucleotides: TGTGCCAGCAGTTCCTCCGGGACAGGGGATTCACCCCTCCACTTT.

The chain uses TRBV28 and TRBJ1-4; a possible D gene is TRBD1 (5 bases). Germline assignment: CDR1 MDHEN and CDR2 SYDVKM. V was cut by 9 bases and J by 5 bases, with 16 bases left in between. The CDR3 loop spans 14 amino acids. In DNA form, the CDR3 reads TGTGCCAGTAGTGGGGCAGGCTCAAATGAAAAACTGTTTTTT. Translating gives CASSGAGSNEKLFF.

This chain connects TRBV5-8 to TRBJ2-2; 8 bases are a match to TRBD2. Germline V lookup: CDR1 SGHTS, CDR2 YDEGEE. V lost 2 bases and J lost 5; bases outside the gene matches: 11. There are 17 residues in the CDR3. CDR3 coding DNA: TGTGCCAGCAGCTTTCAACCCATAGCGGGACGGACCGGGGAGCTGTTTTTT. Amino acid sequence: CASSFQPIAGRTGELFF.

The V gene is TRBV2, the J gene TRBJ2-3, with D perhaps matching TRBD2 (5 bases). This CDR3 spans 14 amino acids. The V end lost 5 bases, the J end lost 1 base, and 10 bases lay between the germline ends. From germline, CDR1 is SNHLY and CDR2 FYNNEI. The CDR3 loop is CASSRRAGTDTQYF. The CDR3 DNA reads as TGTGCCAGCAGTCGGCGGGCCGGCACAGATACGCAGTATTTT.

The chain uses TRBV7-2 and TRBJ1-3, with 10 bases matching TRBD1. V dropped 5 bases and J dropped 5; count of bases not matched to a gene: 9. CDR3 size: 16 residues. Looked up from germline, CDR1 is SGHTA and CDR2 is FQGNSA. The CDR3 reads CASSPAGQGWRNTIYF. The CDR3 coding sequence is TGTGCCAGCAGCCCGGCGGGACAGGGGTGGAGAAACACCATATATTTT. The variable domain in full, completed from reference TRBV7-2 and TRBJ1-3, reads GAGVSQSPSNKVTEKGKDVELRCDPISGHTALYWYRQSLGQGLEFLIYFQGNSAPDKSGLPSDRFSAERTGGSVSTLTIQRTQQEDSAVYLCASSPAGQGWRNTIYFGEGSWLTVV.

For the CDR3, the DNA is TGTGCCAGCGACACTGGCCGGAAAAACATTCAGTACTTC. Encoded protein: CASDTGRKNIQYF. The genes are TRBV2 and TRBJ2-4; D gene uncertain. CDR1 is SNHLY, CDR2 FYNNEI, per germline. Trimming cost V 8 bases and J 4 bases, with 12 bases left between them. The CDR3 consists of 13 residues.

The rearrangement joins TRBV7-9 to TRBJ2-1; 10 bases match TRBD2. Germline trimming cut 5 bases from V and 5 bases from J; bases unmatched to any gene: 3. The CDR3 runs 14 residues. Germline V gene data show CDR1 as SEHNR and CDR2 as FQNEAQ (reference sequence). CDR3 nucleotides: TGTGCCAGCAGCCCTGGACTAGCGGACAATGAGCAGTTCTTC. This codes for CASSPGLADNEQFF.

The chain employs TRBV19 and TRBJ2-2, with D uncertain. V lost 7 bases and J 0 bases, leaving 15 bases between the germline ends. Per germline, CDR1 LNHDA and CDR2 SQIVND (reference sequence). The CDR3 covers 16 residues. CDR3 coding DNA: TGTGCCAGTACCCTACGTAAGGGCGCGAACACCGGGGAGCTGTTTTTT. Translated: CASTLRKGANTGELFF. The whole variable domain, filled in from reference TRBV19 and TRBJ2-2, reads DGGITQSPKYLFRKEGQNVTLSCEQNLNHDAMYWYRQDPGQGLRLIYYSQIVNDFQKGDIAEGYSVSREKKESFPLTVTSAQKNPTAFYLCASTLRKGANTGELFFGEGSRLTVL.

The CDR3 DNA sequence: TGTGCCAGCAGCCCAGGCACTCGTGATACGCAGTATTTT. Its protein is CASSPGTRDTQYF. The V and J genes are TRBV11-2 and TRBJ2-3; no clear D. CDR1 and CDR2 from the germline V gene are SGHAT and FQNNGV. V lost 5 bases to trimming and J lost 6 bases, with 12 bases between them. This CDR3 is 13 amino acids long.

This sequence joins TRBV2 and TRBJ2-5; no clear D. The CDR3 has 13 amino acids. Trimming removed 7 bases from V and 1 base from J, with 10 bases in between. Germline assignment: CDR1 SNHLY and CDR2 FYNNEI. Here the CDR3 reads CASNFYLQETQYF. The CDR3 nucleotides are TGTGCCAGCAATTTCTACCTCCAAGAGACCCAGTACTTC.

The genes are TRBV4-3 and TRBJ2-5; D call uncertain. Trimming took 2 bases from V and 7 from J, leaving 14 bases between them. The CDR3 consists of 14 residues. CDR1 LGHNA and CDR2 YSLEER come from the germline V gene. CDR3 in amino acids: CASSQRTDLGTQYF. The CDR3 region has the DNA TGCGCCAGCAGCCAAAGAACAGACCTGGGGACCCAGTACTTC.

J is TRBJ2-1 and V is TRBV6-1, with TRBD2 matching over 9 bases. The CDR3 extends over 11 amino acids. Germline lookup yields CDR1 MNHNS and CDR2 SASEGT. V was pared by 5 bases and J by 15 bases, with 5 bases of the junction left unmatched. The CDR3 spells CASSSGLARFF. As DNA, the CDR3 is TGTGCCAGCAGTTCAGGACTAGCGAGGTTCTTC.

This chain connects TRBV29-1 to TRBJ2-5, with TRBD2 matching 9 bases. This CDR3 is built from 14 residues. With V trimmed by 2 bases and J by 8 bases, 9 bases remained unmatched. Per germline, CDR1 SQVTM and CDR2 ANQGSEA. The chain's CDR3 is CSVESLGLAGTQYF. The CDR3, as DNA: TGCAGCGTTGAAAGTCTCGGGCTAGCGGGAACCCAGTACTTC.

J is TRBJ2-7 and V is TRBV18; TRBD2 matches at 7 bases. The germline V gene has CDR1 KGHSH and CDR2 LQKENI. The ends lost 3 bases at V and 6 bases at J; junction bases unmatched: 14. The CDR3 extends over 16 amino acids. This chain's CDR3 is CASSPLMLSPGGEQYF. In DNA, the CDR3 is TGTGCCAGCTCACCCTTGATGTTATCGCCGGGGGGCGAGCAGTACTTC.

The chain uses TRBV7-2 and TRBJ1-2; 12 bases agree with TRBD1. Trimming cost V 2 bases and J 8 bases; bases outside gene matches: 9. Germline loops: CDR1 SGHTA, CDR2 FQGNSA. The CDR3 sequence is 16 residues long. Here the CDR3 reads CASSLMMGQGAGGYTF. For the CDR3, the DNA is TGTGCCAGCAGCTTAATGATGGGACAGGGGGCAGGGGGCTACACCTTC. Using reference TRBV7-2 and TRBJ1-2 for the parts outside the CDR3, the full variable domain is GAGVSQSPSNKVTEKGKDVELRCDPISGHTALYWYRQSLGQGLEFLIYFQGNSAPDKSGLPSDRFSAERTGGSVSTLTIQRTQQEDSAVYLCASSLMMGQGAGGYTFGSGTRLTVV.

DNA of the CDR3: TGTGCCAGCAGTGAAAGGAGTTGGGGGGGAGACTACGAGCAGTACTTC. Amino acids: CASSERSWGGDYEQYF. This chain links TRBV6-1 with TRBJ2-7, with 7 positions matching TRBD2. After removal of 2 bases from V and 3 bases from J, the junction contained 10 bases not matched to a gene. Germline V gene lookup returns CDR1 MNHNS and CDR2 SASEGT. The CDR3 consists of 16 residues.

V gene TRBV19 combines with J gene TRBJ1-2; D might be TRBD1 (6 bases). This CDR3 region has 17 residues. Germline CDR1 and CDR2: LNHDA and SQIVND (reference sequence). The V end was cut by 5 bases, the J end by 4 bases, with 23 bases between. The CDR3 nucleotides read TGTGCCAGTAGTCCTTCGCTATCGGGGGGGCTTATCTATGGCTACACCTTC. Amino acid sequence: CASSPSLSGGLIYGYTF.

The CDR3 bases are TGTGCCAGCAGCTTAGACAGGGGGCCCGAGCAGTACTTC. The encoded protein is CASSLDRGPEQYF. The chain recombines TRBV7-6 with TRBJ2-7; 9 nucleotides align to TRBD1. V was pared by 1 base and J by 6 bases, with 1 base of the junction left unmatched. This CDR3 spans 13 amino acids. In germline, CDR1 is SGHVS, CDR2 FNYEAQ.

The chain joins TRBV19 to TRBJ2-1, with D tentatively TRBD1 (5 bases). V was shortened by 5 bases and J by 3 bases, with 11 bases between the two germline ends. Germline CDR1 and CDR2: LNHDA and SQIVND (reference sequence). CDR3 length equals 14 residues. CDR3 DNA: TGTGCCAGTAGTTGGGGCGACAACTACAATGAGCAGTTCTTC. Encoded protein: CASSWGDNYNEQFF.

This clone turned up a few times. The chain joins TRBV7-6 to TRBJ1-4, with no clear D. This CDR3 region has 15 residues. The V gene's germline CDR1 is SGHVS and CDR2 FNYEAQ. The V end lost 2 bases, the J end lost 8 bases, and 15 bases lay between the germline ends. CDR3 bases: TGTGCCAGCAGCTTAAAGAACAGTCGTCAGGAAAAACTGTTTTTT. Encoded protein: CASSLKNSRQEKLFF.

J is TRBJ2-5 and V is TRBV6-1, with 9 bases matching TRBD2. The CDR3 runs 15 residues. Germline CDR1 and CDR2: MNHNS and SASEGT. The junction had 4 bases not matched to a gene; V was cut back by 1 base and J by 4 bases. CDR3 loop: CASSEGGLARETQYF. CDR3 coding DNA: TGTGCCAGCAGTGAAGGCGGACTAGCGCGAGAGACCCAGTACTTC.

The chain joins TRBV29-1 to TRBJ2-7; 8 bases are shared with TRBD1. CDR3 length: 14 residues. V was pared by 6 bases and J by 0 bases, with 7 bases of the junction left unmatched. The germline V gene encodes CDR1 SQVTM and CDR2 ANQGSEA. CDR3 in DNA: TGCAGCGTAAAACAAACAGGGGGCTCCTACGAGCAGTACTTC. This codes for CSVKQTGGSYEQYF.

The chain is built from TRBV6-1 and TRBJ1-2; no definite D call. V gave up 0 bases and J gave up 4 bases, with 21 bases separating them. The CDR3 length is 18 residues. The germline V gene has CDR1 MNHNS and CDR2 SASEGT. The CDR3, as DNA: TGTGCCAGCAGTGAAGCGACGCGTAGGGCCGTAGGATTCTATGGCTACACCTTC. As protein: CASSEATRRAVGFYGYTF.